These 29 T cell receptor beta chains originate from one sample sequenced in a study of vaccination effects on CD4 cells after COVID-19. The antigens these receptors bind are not known. Viral peptide pools were used in the ViraFEST assay to expand antigen-specific CD4+ T cells, and sequencing came afterward. After roughly 9 days in culture, the CD4+ T cells were isolated. This individual contracted SARS-CoV-2 between March and December 2020, as verified by PCR. Using immunoSEQ multiplex PCR, the repertoire was profiled, and TCRdb retains in-frame clones only, with some absent. The sample consists of more than 20,000 clones, approximately 72% of them appearing once. This material consisted of CD4+ T cells from PBMCs cultured with a peptide pool, taken before COVID-19 vaccination. These receptor sequences come from a human donor who had a prior SARS-CoV-2 infection.

This clone has more than one count but fewer than ten. This chain joins TRBV6-5 and TRBJ1-1; 7 positions agree with TRBD1. Losses at the gene ends were 5 bases for V and 2 bases for J; bases not matched to a gene: 5. The CDR3 loop spans 14 amino acids. CDR1 is MNHEY and CDR2 is SVGAGI in the germline V gene. DNA of the CDR3: TGTGCCAGCAGTCAGGGGACAGCAAACACTGAAGCTTTCTTT. Its translation: CASSQGTANTEAFF.

The rearrangement joins TRBV7-2 to TRBJ2-2; D unresolved. V gave up 8 bases and J gave up 5 bases, with 21 bases separating them. Germline assignment: CDR1 SGHTA and CDR2 FQGNSA. This CDR3 contains 16 residues. CDR3 region: CASSRRFRVGTGELFF. CDR3 in DNA: TGTGCCAGCTCTCGTCGGTTTAGGGTTGGGACCGGGGAGCTGTTTTTT.

DNA for the CDR3: TGTGCCAGCTCCATCGGCTCAACCTACGAGCAGTACTTC. Protein product: CASSIGSTYEQYF. The chain joins TRBV13 to TRBJ2-7, with unresolved D. The V gene lost 8 bases and the J gene lost 2 bases, with 13 bases spanning the gap. Germline V gene lookup returns CDR1 PRHDT and CDR2 FYEKMQ (reference sequence). CDR3 length equals 13 residues.

V is TRBV6-2 or TRBV6-3 and J is TRBJ2-5; a possible D gene is TRBD2 (5 bases). CDR1 is MNHEY and CDR2 is SVGEGT in the germline V gene. The CDR3 loop spans 15 amino acids. The ends were cut back, 0 bases at V and 2 bases at J, with 10 bases in the middle. Here the CDR3 DNA reads TGTGCCAGCAGTTACTCGGAGGCAGAACAAGAGACCCAGTACTTC. It codes for CASSYSEAEQETQYF.

The chain couples TRBV19 to TRBJ2-5; 7 bases fit TRBD1. V dropped 5 bases and J dropped 2; count of bases not matched to a gene: 2. Germline-derived CDR1 and CDR2 are LNHDA and SQIVND (reference sequence). The CDR3 is made up of 13 amino acids. CDR3 in amino acids: CASSGTVQETQYF. CDR3 bases: TGTGCCAGTAGTGGGACAGTACAAGAGACCCAGTACTTC. The whole variable domain, remainder taken from reference TRBV19 and TRBJ2-5, is DGGITQSPKYLFRKEGQNVTLSCEQNLNHDAMYWYRQDPGQGLRLIYYSQIVNDFQKGDIAEGYSVSREKKESFPLTVTSAQKNPTAFYLCASSGTVQETQYFGPGTRLLVL.

The chain has TRBV7-2 and TRBJ1-5; no definite D call. V was shortened by 3 bases and J by 1 base, with 4 bases between the two germline ends. Germline CDR1 reads SGHTA; CDR2 reads FQGNSA. There are 13 residues in the CDR3. The CDR3 coding sequence is TGTGCCAGCAGCTTGAGGAGCAATCAGCCCCAGCATTTT. Translation: CASSLRSNQPQHF.

This clone was observed once. The rearrangement links TRBV29-1 to TRBJ2-7; 14 nucleotides agree with TRBD2. The V and J ends lost 7 bases and 5 bases, in that order; junction bases with no gene match: 10. The CDR3 totals 15 residues. Germline CDR1 is SQVTM and CDR2 is ANQGSEA. CDR3 sequence reads: CSAGGTSGGRNEQYF. The CDR3 DNA reads TGCAGCGCCGGAGGGACTAGCGGGGGTAGGAACGAGCAGTACTTC.

The genes are TRBV7-2 and TRBJ2-3; D remains ambiguous. Trimming took 5 bases from V and 0 from J, leaving 15 bases between them. Germline CDR1 is SGHTA and CDR2 is FQGNSA. This CDR3 contains 16 residues. The CDR3 here is CASSLNGGESTDTQYF. CDR3 DNA: TGTGCCAGCAGCCTAAACGGCGGAGAAAGCACAGATACGCAGTATTTT. The full variable domain, completed using reference TRBV7-2 and TRBJ2-3, is GAGVSQSPSNKVTEKGKDVELRCDPISGHTALYWYRQSLGQGLEFLIYFQGNSAPDKSGLPSDRFSAERTGGSVSTLTIQRTQQEDSAVYLCASSLNGGESTDTQYFGPGTRLTVL.

The chain combines TRBV3-1 (or the pseudogene TRBV3-2) with TRBJ2-2; no definite D call. The CDR3 is 15 residues long. With 2 bases removed from V and 7 bases from J, the gap between germline ends came to 14 bases. Looked up from germline, CDR1 is LGHDT and CDR2 is YNNKEL (reference sequence). The CDR3 protein is CASSQHFYTSGELFF. For the CDR3, the DNA is TGTGCCAGCAGCCAACATTTTTATACCAGCGGGGAGCTGTTTTTT.

This chain joins TRBV27 and TRBJ2-7, with D perhaps matching TRBD1 (6 bases). CDR3 length equals 14 residues. V lost 3 bases and J 2 bases, leaving 11 bases between the germline ends. In germline, CDR1 is MNHEY, CDR2 SMNVEV (reference sequence). CDR3 loop: CASSFLGTTYEQYF. For the CDR3, the DNA is TGTGCCAGCAGTTTCCTCGGGACAACCTACGAGCAGTACTTC.

V gene TRBV7-2 combines with J gene TRBJ1-2; unclear D gene. Trimming removed 3 bases at V and 2 bases at J, with 16 bases between. The germline gives CDR1 SGHTA, CDR2 FQGNSA. This CDR3 spans 16 amino acids. The CDR3: CASSFGGSARNYGYTF. The CDR3 DNA sequence: TGTGCCAGCAGCTTTGGAGGTTCCGCAAGGAACTATGGCTACACCTTC.

The CDR3: CASSYSNSYYEQYF. DNA of the CDR3: TGTGCCAGCAGTTACTCGAACAGTTACTACGAGCAGTACTTC. The chain has TRBV6-5 and TRBJ2-7, with no clear D. V dropped 0 bases and J dropped 3 bases, with 9 bases sitting between them. CDR3 size: 14 residues. Germline V lookup: CDR1 MNHEY, CDR2 SVGAGI.

To note about this clone: This is likely a read error, given that the CDR3 carries no conserved phenylalanine or tryptophan at its end. J is TRBJ1-2 and V is TRBV5-1, with 8 bases matching TRBD1. The CDR3 covers 15 residues. Trimming cost V 1 base and J 6 bases; bases outside gene matches: 8. Germline loops: CDR1 SGHRS, CDR2 YFSETQ. CDR3 nucleotides: TGCGCCAGCAGCTTGACTGGGAGCAGGGGGCATGGCTACACCCTC. Amino acids: CASSLTGSRGHGYTL.

The chain joins TRBV4-2 to TRBJ1-5, with TRBD1 matching over 7 bases. Trimming took 0 bases from V and 6 from J; bases not matched to a gene: 5. The length of the CDR3 is 15 residues. Germline V gene sequence: CDR1 LGHNA, CDR2 YNFKEQ. The CDR3 spells CASSQDDRDLQPQHF. The CDR3 nucleotides read TGTGCCAGCAGCCAAGATGACAGGGATCTTCAGCCCCAGCATTTT.

The rearrangement links TRBV11-3 to TRBJ1-4; D is uncertain. The germline V and J ends were trimmed by 5 bases and 5 bases, with 12 bases remaining between them. This CDR3 has 14 amino acids. Germline-derived CDR1 and CDR2 are SGHNT and YENEEA. The CDR3 DNA sequence: TGTGCCAGCAGCCGTTCCGCGGGGAATGAAAAACTGTTTTTT. Translated: CASSRSAGNEKLFF.

The chain carries TRBV18 and TRBJ2-3; 15 bases are a match to TRBD2. Germline V gene lookup returns CDR1 KGHSH and CDR2 LQKENI. V shed 2 bases, J shed 0 bases, and the junction held 18 bases outside the gene matches. The CDR3 totals 23 residues. CDR3 DNA sequence: TGTGCCAGCTCACCATACGCGAAACCGGGACTAGCGGGGGGCGATGCTAGCACAGATACGCAGTATTTT. As protein: CASSPYAKPGLAGGDASTDTQYF.

In this sample, this clone turned up a few times. V gene TRBV19 combines with J gene TRBJ1-1; D might be TRBD1 (6 bases). The length of the CDR3 is 13 residues. V lost 3 bases, J lost 11 bases, and 16 bases lay in between. The V gene's germline CDR1 is LNHDA and CDR2 SQIVND (reference sequence). This CDR3 reads CASSIDRLQRAFF. The CDR3 nucleotides read TGTGCCAGTAGTATCGACAGGTTACAGAGGGCTTTCTTT.

The gene calls are TRBV2 and TRBJ1-2; 8 bases align to TRBD1. The CDR3 runs 14 residues. The trim removed 6 bases at V and 7 bases at J, leaving 10 bases unmatched. The V gene's germline CDR1 is SNHLY and CDR2 FYNNEI. The CDR3 loop is CASRASGTGGGYTF. The DNA of the CDR3 is TGTGCCAGCAGAGCCTCCGGGACAGGTGGTGGCTACACCTTC.

This rearrangement joins TRBV19 to TRBJ1-5, with a tentative D call TRBD1 (6 bases). Trimming pared 6 bases from V and 6 bases from J, leaving 18 bases between. The germline CDR1 and CDR2 sequences are LNHDA and SQIVND (reference sequence). CDR3 length equals 15 residues. In DNA form, the CDR3 reads TGTGCCAGTAGAGTCGAACAGGGTCGCAGTCAGCCCCAGCATTTT. It translates to CASRVEQGRSQPQHF.

The chain recombines TRBV27 with TRBJ2-1; 8 bases match TRBD1. Germline trimming cut 3 bases from V and 0 bases from J; bases unmatched to any gene: 7. The CDR3 is 17 amino acids. Germline CDR1 and CDR2: MNHEY and SMNVEV (reference sequence). The CDR3 here is CASSFLTGAYSYNEQFF. The CDR3 DNA reads TGTGCCAGCAGTTTTTTGACAGGGGCCTACTCCTACAATGAGCAGTTCTTC.

The V gene is TRBV7-9, the J gene TRBJ2-3; D is ambiguous. This CDR3 comprises 14 residues. Trimming removed 0 bases from V and 2 bases from J, with 6 bases in between. Germline CDR1 SEHNR, CDR2 FQNEAQ (reference sequence). The CDR3 loop is CASSLAYLTDTQYF. CDR3 in DNA: TGTGCCAGCAGCTTAGCGTACCTCACAGATACGCAGTATTTT.

This clone was detected a few times. This rearrangement joins TRBV5-6 to TRBJ2-7, with a tentative D call TRBD1 (6 bases). Trimming left V 0 bases short and J 2 bases short, with 6 bases between. This CDR3 has 13 amino acids. The germline V gene encodes CDR1 SGHDT and CDR2 YYEEEE. The CDR3: CASSLGGPYEQYF. Here the CDR3 DNA reads TGTGCCAGCAGCTTGGGGGGGCCCTACGAGCAGTACTTC.

This chain joins TRBV11-3 and TRBJ2-5; tentative D call: TRBD1 (5 bases). The CDR3 has 15 amino acids. With 1 base removed from V and 0 bases from J, the gap between germline ends came to 9 bases. Germline V CDR1 and CDR2: SGHNT, YENEEA. The CDR3 spells CASSLGRTYQETQYF. The CDR3 DNA follows: TGTGCCAGCAGCTTAGGGCGGACATACCAAGAGACCCAGTACTTC.

This clone turned up a few times. The chain links TRBV5-5 to TRBJ2-3; D is uncertain. The CDR3 is 12 amino acids. V was pared by 2 bases and J by 2 bases, with 3 bases between. Germline values: CDR1 SGHKS, CDR2 YYEKEE (reference sequence). The CDR3 nucleotides are TGTGCCAGCAGCTTCAACACAGATACGCAGTATTTT. It codes for CASSFNTDTQYF. Full variable domain (outside the CDR3, taken from reference TRBV5-5 and TRBJ2-3): DAGVTQSPTHLIKTRGQQVTLRCSPISGHKSVSWYQQVLGQGPQFIFQYYEKEERGRGNFPDRFSARQFPNYSSELNVNALLLGDSALYLCASSFNTDTQYFGPGTRLTVL.

The V call is TRBV19, the J call TRBJ2-6; 9 bases fit TRBD1. The V gene's germline CDR1 is LNHDA and CDR2 SQIVND (reference sequence). Trimming removed 3 bases from V and 9 bases from J; junction bases left unmatched: 9. The CDR3 extends over 16 amino acids. The CDR3 DNA is TGTGCCAGTAGTATCTTACCGGGACAGGGAGGCAACGTCCTGACTTTC. It is translated as CASSILPGQGGNVLTF.

V usage is TRBV7-2 and J usage is TRBJ2-7, with D perhaps TRBD2 (5 bases). Trimming removed 1 base from V and 0 bases from J, with 10 bases in between. CDR1 is SGHTA and CDR2 is FQGNSA in the germline V gene. The CDR3 spans 15 residues. The CDR3 nucleotides read TGTGCCAGCAGCTTAGGGCGGGTACTCTCCTACGAGCAGTACTTC. It codes for CASSLGRVLSYEQYF.

The chain links TRBV4-2 to TRBJ2-3; 8 nucleotides match TRBD2. The CDR3 sequence is 16 residues long. Trimming at V came to 4 bases and at J to 6 bases, leaving 12 bases not matched to a gene. Germline CDR1 and CDR2: LGHNA and YNFKEQ. The CDR3 bases are TGTGCCAGCAGCCGCTACGGAGCGGGAGAGGCGGATACGCAGTATTTT. This codes for CASSRYGAGEADTQYF.

The CDR3 nucleotides are TGTGCCACCAGCAGAGTCCGGGGGGCTCGGGAGCAGTACTTC. Translated: CATSRVRGAREQYF. V is TRBV15 and J is TRBJ2-7; maybe TRBD2 (7 bases). The CDR3 is made up of 14 amino acids. Trimming took off 1 base at V and 7 bases at J, with 14 bases between the two ends. Per germline, CDR1 LNHNV and CDR2 YYDKDF (reference sequence).

V gene TRBV3-1 (or the pseudogene TRBV3-2) combines with J gene TRBJ2-7; D unclear. Looked up from germline, CDR1 is LGHDT and CDR2 is YNNKEL (reference sequence). Trimming left V 2 bases short and J 6 bases short, with 5 bases between. This CDR3 spans 11 amino acids. The DNA for the CDR3 is TGTGCCAGCAGCCAACTCTCCGAGCAGTACTTC. This translates into CASSQLSEQYF.